This T cell receptor (beta chain) was recorded in a study of blood T cell repertoires in COVID-19. Study-wide context: Samples representing acute and convalescent COVID-19 were sourced from the United States, Italy and Spain. T cells, B-cell-depleted T cells, or PBMCs supplied cDNA or gDNA.

Trimming removed 4 bases at V and 6 bases at J, with 14 bases between. The CDR3 sequence is 14 residues long. Per the germline V gene, CDR1 is SGHDT and CDR2 is YYEEEE. Source study methods: Estimated nucleated cell counts came from reference gene primer amplification. This table comes from immunoSEQ multiplex PCR, and its TCRdb copy is limited to in-frame clones, with some not included. V, J and clone size are those of that table, while D and trimming were read from the DNA. The data show about 72,000 clones, more than 75% seen once. Sequencing was carried out using peripheral blood. The clonotype comes from a human donor in a cohort sampled during active COVID-19. This rearrangement joins TRBV5-6 to TRBJ1-5; D is perhaps TRBD1 (5 bases). The CDR3 nucleotides are TGTGCCAGCAGCAAAACAGGTGAACCTCAGCCCCAGCATTTT. Residues: CASSKTGEPQPQHF. Full variable domain (remainder filled in from reference TRBV5-6 and TRBJ1-5): DAGVTQSPTHLIKTRGQQVTLRCSPKSGHDTVSWYQQALGQGPQFIFQYYEEEERQRGNFPDRFSGHQFPNYSSELNVNALLLGDSALYLCASSKTGEPQPQHFGDGTRLSIL.